Below are 29 T cell receptor beta chains sequenced from a single sample in a study of shared clonotypes between healthy human individuals. Cells designated naive CD8 were CD45RO-negative and were positively selected for CCR7, with terminally differentiated effector memory CD45RA+ cells excluded. Data came from immunoSEQ multiplex PCR; TCRdb stores just in-frame clones and leaves some out. Of 2 million to 2.5 million clones detected, 85% to 95% appear once; the ten largest clones hold 1.5% to 2%. Sequencing input: naive CD8+ T cells from PBMCs. The receptors come from a man between 18 and 35 years old in good health. Some clones in this sample may be carry-over from other donors' samples.

The chain links TRBV28 to TRBJ1-5; the D is unclear. Germline loops: CDR1 MDHEN, CDR2 SYDVKM. Between the trimmed V and J ends, which lost 5 bases and 1 base, there was a span of 15 bases. The CDR3 has 16 amino acids. This chain's CDR3 is CASSTRSRGSNQPQHF. The CDR3 DNA reads TGTGCCAGCAGTACCCGCTCCCGGGGAAGCAATCAGCCCCAGCATTTT.

The gene calls are TRBV7-8 and TRBJ1-2; 9 nucleotides match TRBD1. CDR1 and CDR2 (germline): SGHVS, FQNEAQ. The junction had 7 bases not matched to a gene; V was cut back by 4 bases and J by 7 bases. The CDR3 is made up of 14 amino acids. The chain's CDR3 is CASSWTGTGFGYTF. The DNA of the CDR3 is TGTGCCAGCAGCTGGACCGGGACAGGGTTTGGCTACACCTTC.

The V and J genes are TRBV9 and TRBJ2-1; 7 bases match TRBD2. Germline V CDR1 and CDR2: SGDLS, YYNGEE. Unmatched junction bases numbered 5, after V lost 0 bases and J lost 5 bases. CDR3 length: 15 amino acids. CDR3 residues: CASSVGSGLNNEQFF. DNA of the CDR3: TGTGCCAGCAGCGTAGGTAGCGGGCTGAACAATGAGCAGTTCTTC.

This clone appeared once. This sequence joins TRBV30 and TRBJ2-2, with D maybe TRBD2 (5 bases). CDR1 is GTSNPN and CDR2 is SVGIG in the germline V gene (reference sequence). The CDR3 loop spans 15 amino acids. Between the trimmed V and J ends, which lost 2 bases and 1 base, there was a span of 11 bases. CDR3 sequence (DNA): TGTGCCTGGAGTTACAAAAGCGGGAACACCGGGGAGCTGTTTTTT. Translating gives CAWSYKSGNTGELFF.

This chain links TRBV28 with TRBJ2-7, with D perhaps TRBD1 (6 bases). This CDR3 has 16 amino acids. V was shortened by 8 bases and J by 7 bases, with 27 bases between the two germline ends. Per the germline V gene, CDR1 is MDHEN and CDR2 is SYDVKM. CDR3 DNA: TGTGCCAGCGGAGCCCGACGGTCCAGGGGACCTTATGAGCAGTACTTC. Its protein product is CASGARRSRGPYEQYF.

The DNA of the CDR3 is TGTGCCAGCAGGAGCACTCTGACTAGCGGACACACAGATACGCAGTATTTT. Amino acids: CASRSTLTSGHTDTQYF. V gene TRBV27 combines with J gene TRBJ2-3; 9 bases are shared with TRBD2. Germline CDR1 and CDR2: MNHEY and SMNVEV (reference sequence). This CDR3 comprises 17 residues. J was trimmed by 2 bases and V by 6 bases; bases with no gene match: 12.

This rearrangement joins TRBV27 to TRBJ2-7, with TRBD2 as a possible D gene (5 bases). Looked up from germline, CDR1 is MNHEY and CDR2 is SMNVEV (reference sequence). This CDR3 region has 13 residues. The germline V and J ends were trimmed by 1 base and 5 bases, with 9 bases remaining between them. CDR3 loop: CASSLLLGDEQYF. The DNA of the CDR3 is TGTGCCAGCAGTTTATTACTAGGCGACGAGCAGTACTTC.

V is TRBV9 and J is TRBJ2-3, with D tentatively TRBD2 (7 bases). The CDR3 totals 16 residues. The germline V and J ends were trimmed by 4 bases and 6 bases, with 21 bases remaining between them. Germline CDR1 and CDR2: SGDLS and YYNGEE. CDR3 region: CASSTPSGGGLDTQYF. The CDR3 bases are TGTGCCAGCAGCACACCTAGCGGAGGGGGATTGGATACGCAGTATTTT.

This rearrangement joins TRBV7-9 to TRBJ2-7; D gene ambiguous. The CDR3 is made up of 15 amino acids. With 2 bases removed from V and 5 bases from J, the gap between germline ends came to 16 bases. Germline CDR1 and CDR2: SEHNR and FQNEAQ (reference sequence). CDR3 in amino acids: CASSLHGPIVNEQYF. CDR3 bases: TGTGCCAGCAGCTTACATGGACCAATTGTCAACGAGCAGTACTTC.

The chain has TRBV27 and TRBJ1-2, with D tentatively TRBD1 (6 bases). Trimming cost V 4 bases and J 0 bases, with 21 bases left between them. CDR3 size: 18 residues. Germline lookup yields CDR1 MNHEY and CDR2 SMNVEV (reference sequence). The CDR3 region has the DNA TGTGCCAGCAGTTGGACTGCGGGGGCAGGCCAGACTAACTATGGCTACACCTTC. It specifies CASSWTAGAGQTNYGYTF.

The chain carries TRBV19 and TRBJ1-5; D unclear. Per germline, CDR1 LNHDA and CDR2 SQIVND (reference sequence). Trimming removed 3 bases from V and 7 bases from J, with 7 bases in between. The length of the CDR3 is 12 residues. For the CDR3, the DNA is TGTGCCAGTAGTATTCCCAGGCAGCCCCAGCATTTT. Translation: CASSIPRQPQHF.

The rearrangement uses TRBV28 and TRBJ1-2, with D possibly being TRBD1 (6 bases). Trimming pared 2 bases from V and 5 bases from J, leaving 12 bases between. The CDR3 is 14 amino acids. From germline, CDR1 is MDHEN and CDR2 SYDVKM. CDR3 region: CASSLKTGRYGYTF. The CDR3 DNA reads TGTGCCAGCAGTTTAAAGACAGGAAGATATGGCTACACCTTC.

This clone has just one count. The V gene is TRBV6-4, the J gene TRBJ2-7; 10 bases agree with TRBD2. CDR1 and CDR2 from the germline V gene are MRHNA and SNTAGT. V trimming: 8 bases; J trimming: 0 bases; junction bases outside the gene matches: 7. This CDR3 has 15 amino acids. CDR3: CASPIAGGLSYEQYF. CDR3 bases: TGTGCCAGCCCAATAGCGGGAGGTCTCTCCTACGAGCAGTACTTC.

Turning to this clone: This sample also contains other DNA sequences that code for the same CDR3. The chain couples TRBV20-1 to TRBJ2-3, with D uncertain. CDR1 is DFQATT, CDR2 SNEGSKA, per germline (reference sequence). This CDR3 is 11 amino acids long. V lost 6 bases and J 2 bases, leaving 6 bases between the germline ends. The CDR3 sequence: CSARTTDTQYF. The CDR3 nucleotides are TGCAGTGCCCGCACCACAGATACGCAGTATTTT.

The gene calls are TRBV28 and TRBJ2-4; the D call may be TRBD1 or TRBD2 (5 bases each). Trimming took 1 base from V and 0 from J, leaving 19 bases between them. In germline, CDR1 is MDHEN, CDR2 SYDVKM. CDR3 length: 19 amino acids. CDR3 protein: CASSLYRDRGNLAKNIQYF. The CDR3 DNA is TGTGCCAGCAGTTTATATCGGGATAGGGGAAATTTAGCCAAAAACATTCAGTACTTC.

The CDR3 spells CASSDDWPTPAEGYTF. In DNA, the CDR3 is TGTGCCAGCAGTGACGATTGGCCCACACCCGCCGAAGGCTACACCTTC. The chain carries TRBV2 and TRBJ1-2; no definite D call. The CDR3 extends over 16 amino acids. Germline V gene data show CDR1 as SNHLY and CDR2 as FYNNEI. V lost 3 bases to trimming and J lost 8 bases, with 22 bases between them. Looking up the rest from reference TRBV2 and TRBJ1-2 gives the full variable domain: EPEVTQTPSHQVTQMGQEVILRCVPISNHLYFYWYRQILGQKVEFLVSFYNNEISEKSEIFDDQFSVERPDGSNFTLKIRSTKLEDSAMYFCASSDDWPTPAEGYTFGSGTRLTVV.

This clone has only a few counts. CDR3 DNA sequence: TGTGCCAGCAGCCGGGATGCCTATGGCTACACCTTC. Amino acids: CASSRDAYGYTF. The rearrangement uses TRBV14 and TRBJ1-2; D unresolved. The CDR3 consists of 12 residues. The V end was cut by 4 bases, the J end by 4 bases, with 7 bases between. CDR1 is SGHDN, CDR2 FVKESK, per germline.

This clone was detected only once. V gene TRBV4-1 combines with J gene TRBJ1-4; D remains unclear. Looked up from germline, CDR1 is MGHRA and CDR2 is YSYEKL. V shed 0 bases and J shed 10 bases, with 9 bases lying between them. CDR3 length: 13 residues. The CDR3 nucleotides are TGCGCCAGCAGCCAAGATCACGGAGGAAAACTGTTTTTT. It translates to CASSQDHGGKLFF.

This clone showed up just once. The V call is TRBV25-1, the J call TRBJ1-3; weak D call: TRBD1 (6 bases). The ends were cut back, 6 bases at V and 4 bases at J, with 10 bases in the middle. The germline V gene encodes CDR1 MGHDK and CDR2 SYGVNS. The CDR3 length is 13 residues. This chain's CDR3 is CASSSTGGNTIYF. The CDR3 nucleotides read TGTGCCAGCAGCTCTACAGGGGGAAACACCATATATTTT.

The rearrangement links TRBV7-9 to TRBJ2-7, with a weak D call TRBD2 (5 bases). The CDR3 runs 14 residues. The V gene's germline CDR1 is SEHNR and CDR2 FQNEAQ (reference sequence). V lost 5 bases to trimming and J lost 2 bases, with 13 bases between them. CDR3 DNA sequence: TGTGCCAGCAGCGGCCCGGGAAACCCCTACGAGCAGTACTTC. Translation: CASSGPGNPYEQYF.

This clone was counted a single time. The rearrangement uses TRBV25-1 and TRBJ2-1; tentative D call: TRBD2 (6 bases). Between the trimmed V and J ends, which lost 3 bases and 5 bases, there was a span of 14 bases. This CDR3 region has 15 residues. Germline-derived CDR1 and CDR2 are MGHDK and SYGVNS. The CDR3 nucleotides read TGTGCCAGCAGTGATTTCCGGGACTCGAACAATGAGCAGTTCTTC. It specifies CASSDFRDSNNEQFF.

The V call is TRBV5-8, the J call TRBJ2-2; D is unclear. This CDR3 spans 12 amino acids. Germline CDR1 and CDR2: SGHTS and YDEGEE. V was pared by 3 bases and J by 4 bases, with 4 bases between. CDR3 DNA sequence: TGTGCCAGCAGCTACGGCACCGGGGAGCTGTTTTTT. It is translated as CASSYGTGELFF.

V usage is TRBV4-2 and J usage is TRBJ2-7; no clear D. Trimming shortened V by 3 bases and J by 5 bases, and 17 bases separated the two germline ends. CDR1 and CDR2 (germline): LGHNA, YNFKEQ. The CDR3 is 15 residues long. CDR3 sequence reads: CASSQGQGQLHEQYF. CDR3 nucleotide sequence: TGTGCCAGCAGCCAGGGTCAAGGGCAACTCCACGAGCAGTACTTC.

The DNA for the CDR3 is TGTGCCACCAGCAGAGTGGTGGTTAGCGGGAGTCTTATGAGGATTTACTTC. Protein: CATSRVVVSGSLMRIYF. This chain uses TRBV15 with TRBJ2-4; TRBD2 matches 9 bases. Germline trimming cut 1 base from V and 16 bases from J; bases unmatched to any gene: 20. From germline, CDR1 is LNHNV and CDR2 YYDKDF (reference sequence). The CDR3 spans 17 residues.

As regards this clone: Other nucleotide sequences in the sample specify the same CDR3. The chain combines TRBV19 with TRBJ2-7, with D maybe TRBD1 (6 bases). Germline CDR1 LNHDA, CDR2 SQIVND (reference sequence). The CDR3 consists of 14 residues. V was pared by 1 base and J by 4 bases, with 11 bases between. The DNA of the CDR3 is TGTGCCAGTAGTATAGGTGGGGGCGGATACGAGCAGTACTTC. Translation gives CASSIGGGGYEQYF.

In regard to this clone: Other DNA sequences within the sample encode an identical CDR3. The rearrangement joins TRBV7-8 to TRBJ2-7; 7 bases align to TRBD1. The CDR3 extends over 15 amino acids. The germline V gene has CDR1 SGHVS and CDR2 FQNEAQ. With V trimmed by 4 bases and J by 4 bases, 10 bases remained unmatched. CDR3 coding DNA: TGTGCCAGCAGCTCTAGGGGTGGGACAGTATACGAGCAGTACTTC. Protein: CASSSRGGTVYEQYF.

Regarding this clone: This sample includes further DNA sequences coding for the same CDR3. V usage is TRBV9 and J usage is TRBJ2-1; D gene uncertain. The CDR3 is 12 amino acids. Trimming shortened V by 3 bases and J by 8 bases, and 9 bases separated the two germline ends. CDR1 and CDR2 from the germline V gene are SGDLS and YYNGEE. Here the CDR3 DNA reads TGTGCCAGCAGCGCTAGTGGCCATGAGCAGTTCTTC. Translated: CASSASGHEQFF.

The V call is TRBV7-6, the J call TRBJ2-3; D is possibly TRBD1 or TRBD2 (5 bases each). Trimming took 2 bases from V and 1 from J, leaving 16 bases between them. The CDR3 covers 17 residues. Germline V gives CDR1 SGHVS, CDR2 FNYEAQ. This chain's CDR3 is CASSLTPGREGTDTQYF. Here the CDR3 DNA reads TGTGCCAGCAGCTTAACACCAGGGAGAGAGGGCACAGATACGCAGTATTTT.

The chain joins TRBV14 to TRBJ2-5, with 8 bases identical to TRBD2. The CDR3 contains 17 residues. Germline CDR1 reads SGHDN; CDR2 reads FVKESK. Trimming removed 2 bases from V and 1 base from J; junction bases left unmatched: 9. The CDR3 sequence: CASSQIGGVLTQETQYF. DNA of the CDR3: TGTGCCAGCAGCCAAATCGGGGGGGTATTAACCCAAGAGACCCAGTACTTC.